This T cell receptor (beta chain) is drawn from a study of control samples from healthy donors and cancer patients. Assay used: immunoSEQ multiplex PCR; TCRdb lists only in-frame clones, some missing. The sample comprises more than 75,000 clones, under 90% of which are singletons, and 5.5% rests with the top ten. V lost 2 bases and J 3 bases, leaving 10 bases between the germline ends. CDR1 MNHEY and CDR2 SVGAGI come from the germline V gene. There are 14 residues in the CDR3. The clonotype originates from a man aged 50 to 59 in good health. Sequenced input: blood. The J gene is TRBJ1-1, the V gene TRBV6-5; D remains unclear. CDR3 coding DNA: TGTGCCAGCAGTTACGGCAGAATTTACACTGAAGCTTTCTTT. Protein sequence: CASSYGRIYTEAFF.